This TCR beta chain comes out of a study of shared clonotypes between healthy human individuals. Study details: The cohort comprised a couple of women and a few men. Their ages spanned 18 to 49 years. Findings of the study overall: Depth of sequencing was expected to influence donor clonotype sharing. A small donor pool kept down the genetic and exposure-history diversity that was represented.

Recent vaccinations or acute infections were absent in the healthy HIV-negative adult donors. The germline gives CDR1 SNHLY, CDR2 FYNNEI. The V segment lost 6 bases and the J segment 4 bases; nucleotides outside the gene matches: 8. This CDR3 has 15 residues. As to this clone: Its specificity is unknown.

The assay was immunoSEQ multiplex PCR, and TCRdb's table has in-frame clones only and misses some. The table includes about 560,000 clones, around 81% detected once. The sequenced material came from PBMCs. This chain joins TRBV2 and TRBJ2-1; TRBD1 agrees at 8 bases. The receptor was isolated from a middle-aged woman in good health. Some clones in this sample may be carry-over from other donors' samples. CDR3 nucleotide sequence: TGTGCCAGCAGGAGACAGGGGCGATCGTACAATGAGCAGTTCTTC. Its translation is CASRRQGRSYNEQFF.